What follows are 12 T cell receptor beta chains derived from one specimen sequenced in a study of early T cells in non-severe SARS-CoV-2 infection. Each CDR3 protein is one row after TCRdb ran MiXCR on the 5' RACE reads. This table holds 80,000 to 95,000 distinct CDR3 sequences, roughly 12% found once. Sequencing was done on a sample of whole blood. The receptors were gathered from an adult who was a healthcare worker with PCR-confirmed SARS-CoV-2 infection or an uninfected control (not recorded which).

The rearrangement joins TRBV11-2 to TRBJ1-1; tentative D call: TRBD1 (6 bases). Trimming left V 6 bases short and J 0 bases short, with 17 bases between. CDR1 is SGHAT, CDR2 FQNNGV, per germline. CDR3 length equals 16 residues. CDR3 nucleotide sequence: TGTGCCAGCAGTTCCCTTAAGGGACAATTGAACACTGAAGCTTTCTTT. This encodes CASSSLKGQLNTEAFF.

The J gene is TRBJ1-5, the V gene TRBV5-5, with a possible D match to TRBD1 (5 bases). V was trimmed by 4 bases and J by 7 bases, leaving 15 bases between them. The germline V gene encodes CDR1 SGHKS and CDR2 YYEKEE (reference sequence). The CDR3 extends over 14 amino acids. This CDR3 is CASSPDSSEQPQHF. DNA of the CDR3: TGTGCCAGCAGCCCTGACAGCTCGGAACAGCCCCAGCATTTT.

The chain couples TRBV4-2 to TRBJ2-1, with 9 bases identical to TRBD2. The CDR3 is made up of 18 amino acids. Germline loops: CDR1 LGHNA, CDR2 YNFKEQ. Trimming cost V 0 bases and J 6 bases; bases outside gene matches: 12. CDR3 in amino acids: CASSQDWISGRRGNEQFF. The CDR3 nucleotides are TGTGCCAGCAGCCAAGATTGGATTAGCGGGAGACGAGGCAATGAGCAGTTCTTC.

This clonotype has ten or more counts. The J gene is TRBJ2-5, the V gene TRBV6-6, with D unclear. Germline V gene data show CDR1 as MNHNY and CDR2 as SVGAGI (reference sequence). Deletions cut 5 bases from V and 4 bases from J, with 14 bases between. This CDR3 has 14 amino acids. CDR3 sequence: CASSPGGWRETQYF. Here the CDR3 DNA reads TGTGCCAGCAGTCCAGGCGGCTGGCGAGAGACCCAGTACTTC.

The V gene is TRBV5-1, the J gene TRBJ2-2; 8 bases agree with TRBD2. The germline CDR1 and CDR2 sequences are SGHRS and YFSETQ. The CDR3 consists of 16 residues. The ends lost 4 bases at V and 4 bases at J; junction bases unmatched: 9. CDR3 nucleotides: TGCGCCAGCAGCCTCGGACTAGCAGTATCCACCGGGGAGCTGTTTTTT. It encodes CASSLGLAVSTGELFF.

This clonotype was detected ten times or more. This chain connects TRBV12-3 or TRBV12-4 to TRBJ2-1; 7 nucleotides line up with TRBD1. This CDR3 has 13 amino acids. V was pared by 10 bases and J by 4 bases, with 7 bases of the junction left unmatched. CDR3 nucleotide sequence: TGTGCCACTAGAACGGGACAGTACAATGAGCAGTTCTTC. It yields the protein CATRTGQYNEQFF.

This clonotype was counted many times. The rearrangement joins TRBV5-1 to TRBJ1-2, with 7 positions matching TRBD1. Germline V gene data show CDR1 as SGHRS and CDR2 as YFSETQ. V shed 6 bases, J shed 7 bases, and the junction held 12 bases outside the gene matches. CDR3 size: 14 residues. The CDR3 here is CASTPLEGAAGYTF. The CDR3 nucleotides read TGCGCCAGCACTCCCTTGGAGGGGGCCGCTGGCTACACCTTC.

There are a few counts of this clonotype. The chain recombines TRBV5-6 with TRBJ2-7, with 8 bases aligning to TRBD2. The CDR3 totals 16 residues. Germline V gives CDR1 SGHDT, CDR2 YYEEEE. Trimming removed 7 bases from V and 5 bases from J; junction bases left unmatched: 17. CDR3 nucleotide sequence: TGTGCCAGCGGTTGGATTAAGACTAGCGCAAAGAACGAGCAGTACTTC. It encodes CASGWIKTSAKNEQYF.

CDR3 protein: CASSSTSGHEQYF. The CDR3 DNA sequence: TGTGCCAGCAGTTCCACTAGCGGCCACGAGCAGTACTTC. The chain links TRBV6-2 or TRBV6-3 to TRBJ2-7, with TRBD2 matching over 8 bases. The germline V gene encodes CDR1 MNHEY and CDR2 SVGEGT. V gave up 4 bases and J gave up 5 bases; unmatched junction bases: 4. The CDR3 is 13 residues long.

This clonotype was seen repeatedly, ten times or more. This chain links TRBV24-1 with TRBJ2-7; D gene ambiguous. CDR1 and CDR2 (germline): KGHDR, SFDVKD. Trimming took off 7 bases at V and 0 bases at J, with 18 bases between the two ends. The CDR3 is made up of 16 amino acids. The chain's CDR3 is CATRAARDNTSYEQYF. CDR3 sequence (DNA): TGTGCCACCAGAGCAGCCCGCGACAATACCTCCTACGAGCAGTACTTC.

The sample holds many counts of this clonotype. V gene TRBV9 combines with J gene TRBJ2-2; TRBD1 matches at 9 bases. The CDR3 consists of 16 residues. The ends lost 3 bases at V and 6 bases at J; junction bases unmatched: 9. Germline loops: CDR1 SGDLS, CDR2 YYNGEE. CDR3: CASSGGRTGVAGELFF. CDR3 nucleotides: TGTGCCAGCAGCGGGGGACGGACAGGGGTGGCCGGGGAGCTGTTTTTT.

V is TRBV29-1 and J is TRBJ1-2, with 7 nucleotides matching TRBD1. The V gene's germline CDR1 is SQVTM and CDR2 ANQGSEA. V gave up 7 bases and J gave up 3 bases; unmatched junction bases: 8. The CDR3 loop spans 13 amino acids. CDR3 sequence (DNA): TGCAGCGCCGACAGGGCCGGCTACTATGGCTACACCTTC. The encoded protein is CSADRAGYYGYTF. Drawing the rest from reference TRBV29-1 and TRBJ1-2, the complete variable domain is SAVISQKPSRDICQRGTSLTIQCQVDSQVTMMFWYRQQPGQSLTLIATANQGSEATYESGFVIDKFPISRPNLTFSTLTVSNMSPEDSSIYLCSADRAGYYGYTFGSGTRLTVV.